These T cell receptor beta chains were read from a single sample in a study of radiotherapy plus CTLA-4 blockade in lung cancer. TCRdb's table, derived via immunoSEQ multiplex PCR, lists solely in-frame clones and lacks some. The sample comprises 120,000 or so clones, about four fifths of which are singletons, and roughly 5% rests with the top ten. Sample: peripheral blood, taken from a patient treated with radiotherapy plus ipilimumab. These receptors were obtained from a human donor with non-small cell lung cancer who had a partial response to radiotherapy plus ipilimumab. CDR3s include the opening cysteine and the closing phenylalanine or tryptophan. D genes are given only for firm matches. Clone size, where shown, is once, few, many, or a class for clones that have expanded.

d_gene | j_gene | v_gene | abundance | CDR3nt | CDR3aa
- | TRBJ1-1 | TRBV7-2 | - | TGTGCCAGCAGCTCAGACGGGGGGAACACTGAAGCTTTCTTT | CASSSDGGNTEAFF
- | TRBJ1-5 | TRBV15 | - | TGTGCCACCAGCAGAGTGGCAGCGTCTCAGCCCCAGCATTTT | CATSRVAASQPQHF
- | TRBJ2-6 | TRBV27 | - | TGTGCCAGCAGTTTATTCAGGGCAAGGGGGGGGGCCAACGTCCTGACTTTC | CASSLFRARGGANVLTF
TRBD1 | TRBJ2-3 | TRBV7-8 | - | TGTGCCAGCAGCCAAGACAGGGGACTCACAGATACGCAGTATTTT | CASSQDRGLTDTQYF
- | TRBJ1-2 | TRBV11-2 | - | TGTGCCAGCAGCTTAGGAGACTATGGCTACACCTTC | CASSLGDYGYTF
TRBD2 | TRBJ2-1 | TRBV6-5 | once | TGTGCCAGCAGTTACTCAAGGACTAGCGGGAATGAGCAGTTCTTC | CASSYSRTSGNEQFF
TRBD2 | TRBJ2-2 | TRBV11-2 | - | TGTGCCAGCAGCAGTGGATTCGGGACTACAACCGGGGAGCTGTTTTTT | CASSSGFGTTTGELFF
TRBD1 | TRBJ1-5 | TRBV19 | - | TGTGCCAGTAGTACGCAAGGGACAGGGAGAAATCAGCCCCAGCATTTT | CASSTQGTGRNQPQHF
- | TRBJ1-1 | TRBV5-1 | - | TGCGCCAGCAGCTTGGCCTGGGGCTTATCGGCCACTGAAGCTTTCTTT | CASSLAWGLSATEAFF
- | TRBJ2-2 | TRBV5-1 | - | TGCGCCAGCGGTGGGGCTCGGACCGGGGAGCTGTTTTTT | CASGGARTGELFF
TRBD1 | TRBJ1-1 | TRBV7-2 | few | TGTGCCAGCAGCCTAGGACAGGGGAACACTGAAGCTTTCTTT | CASSLGQGNTEAFF
TRBD1 | TRBJ2-1 | TRBV6-5 | - | TGTGCCAGCAGTTACTCGAGAGGGGGCACCTCCAATGAGCAGTTCTTC | CASSYSRGGTSNEQFF
- | TRBJ2-1 | TRBV19 | - | TGTGCCAGTAGTAGAGTAGAGGGGCAGTTCTTC | CASSRVEGQFF
- | TRBJ2-7 | TRBV5-4 | - | TGTGCCAGCAGCTTTCGGGGGGCAGGCTACGAGCAGTACTTC | CASSFRGAGYEQYF
TRBD1 | TRBJ2-6 | TRBV6-1 | - | TGTGCCAGCAGTGAAGGACAGGGGGCCGGGGCCAACGTCCTGACTTTC | CASSEGQGAGANVLTF
- | TRBJ2-6 | TRBV28 | - | TGTGCCAGCACAAAGGCAGGGCGGACTGGGGCCAACGTCCTGACTTTC | CASTKAGRTGANVLTF
- | TRBJ1-4 | TRBV4-3 | - | TGCGCCAGCAGCCAAGATCTAGCCGGGGGGGCGCCTGGCGAAAAACTGTTTTTT | CASSQDLAGGAPGEKLFF
TRBD2 | TRBJ2-1 | TRBV5-1 | few | TGCGCCAGCAGCTTGGCCTATAGCGGGAGAGGGGGTATCAATGAGCAGTTCTTC | CASSLAYSGRGGINEQFF
- | TRBJ2-1 | TRBV30 | - | TGTGCCTGGAGTCGACTGGAACTATCCTACAATGAGCAGTTCTTC | CAWSRLELSYNEQFF
TRBD1 | TRBJ2-4 | TRBV5-6 | - | TGTGCCAGCAGCACCGGACAGGGGAGAGCCAAAAACATTCAGTACTTC | CASSTGQGRAKNIQYF
- | TRBJ1-5 | TRBV27 | few | TGTGCCAGCAGGGGCCCCGGGGGCAATCAGCCCCAGCATTTT | CASRGPGGNQPQHF
- | TRBJ2-7 | TRBV7-2 | few | TGTGCCAGCAGCCCGCGGACTAACTACGAGCAGTACTTC | CASSPRTNYEQYF
- | TRBJ1-5 | TRBV6-5 | - | TGTGCCAGCAGGGAGGGGAGGGGCAATCAGCCCCAGCATTTT | CASREGRGNQPQHF
- | TRBJ1-5 | TRBV19 | - | TGTGCCAGTAGTAGCCAGGCCAGCGGTCAGCCCCAGCATTTT | CASSSQASGQPQHF
TRBD1 | TRBJ2-6 | TRBV6-1 | - | TGTGCCAGCAGCCTAACAGGGGTGGGGGCCAACGTCCTGACTTTC | CASSLTGVGANVLTF
TRBD1 | TRBJ1-5 | TRBV27 | - | TGTGCCAGCAGTTTAGAGGGACAGGGTAGCCAGCCCCAGCATTTT | CASSLEGQGSQPQHF
- | TRBJ1-2 | TRBV28 | - | TGTGCCAGCAGCCCGGACAGTAACTATGGCTACACCTTC | CASSPDSNYGYTF
- | TRBJ2-1 | TRBV6-1 | - | TGTGCCAGCAGCGGACAACTCAATGAGCAGTTCTTC | CASSGQLNEQFF
- | TRBJ1-3 | TRBV30 | - | TGTGCCTGGAGTGATTTAGGGACAAGGAGTTTT | CAWSDLGTRSF
TRBD1 | TRBJ1-5 | TRBV6-4 | - | TGTGCCAGCAGTGACCCCAACCGGACAGGGGGTCGTCAGCCCCAGCATTTT | CASSDPNRTGGRQPQHF
- | TRBJ2-7 | TRBV7-2 | many | TGTGCCAGTAGGCCAGCGGGTGGAACCTACGAGCAGTACTTC | CASRPAGGTYEQYF